These 24 T cell receptor beta chains originate from one sample sequenced in a study of Ad26.COV2.S vaccination and SARS-CoV-2 variants (dated by TCRdb to the early 2020s). Receptor libraries were prepared by the immunoSEQ multiplex PCR assay. Here the immuneACCESS table is served through TCRdb, limited to in-frame sequences with V and J called. Missing clones are a known gap in these copies; in checked studies unresolved V genes cover under half, and the rest lacks a known reason. In all, the sample holds 380,000 or so clones, and approximately 90% of those were seen once. About 5% of the sample goes to the ten largest clones. The treatment or condition label corresponds to: around 19 received Ad26.COV2.S at low or high dose, single or two shots; 5 received placebo; per-sample allocation not given. For vaccine and placebo recipients, the sequenced repertoires came from samples collected on day 63 after the first injection.

The material sequenced was peripheral blood, taken in a trial of Ad26.COV2.S vaccine versus placebo. These receptor sequences come from a person aged 18-65 years who received the Ad26.COV2.S COVID-19 vaccine or a placebo.

The V gene is TRBV19, the J gene TRBJ2-7, with TRBD2 matching over 11 bases. From germline, CDR1 is LNHDA and CDR2 SQIVND (reference sequence). Trimming removed 0 bases from V and 3 bases from J; junction bases left unmatched: 10. The CDR3 length is 18 residues. CDR3 nucleotides: TGTGCCAGTAGTATAGATTCCTCCTCCCTAGCGGGGGGCTACGAGCAGTACTTC. Amino acid sequence: CASSIDSSSLAGGYEQYF.

The CDR3 DNA follows: TGTGCCGGCCGAACAGGTGAAAGCTCCTACGAGCAGTACTTC. Protein sequence: CAGRTGESSYEQYF. The rearrangement links TRBV30 to TRBJ2-7; TRBD1 might be the D (5 bases). V was pared by 8 bases and J by 0 bases, with 17 bases between. Germline-derived CDR1 and CDR2 are GTSNPN and SVGIG (reference sequence). The CDR3 is 14 residues long.

V gene TRBV5-1 combines with J gene TRBJ2-7, with 13 bases identical to TRBD2. Germline V gene data show CDR1 as SGHRS and CDR2 as YFSETQ. The CDR3 loop spans 13 amino acids. After removal of 5 bases from V and 5 bases from J, the junction contained 1 base not matched to a gene. The CDR3 bases are TGCGCCAGCAGGGGGACTAGCGGGGACGAGCAGTACTTC. This codes for CASRGTSGDEQYF.

This clone occurred once. The chain recombines TRBV21-1 with TRBJ1-1; the table's D call TRBD1 went unverified against the DNA. TRBV21-1 is a pseudogene locus. This CDR3 contains 16 residues. This CDR3 is CASSKVEGRGVAEAFF. The CDR3, as DNA: TGTGCCAGCAGCAAAGTAGAAGGCAGGGGAGTCGCTGAAGCTTTCTTT.

This clone was counted once. This chain links TRBV5-6 with TRBJ2-2; D gene ambiguous. Trimming took 0 bases from V and 2 from J, leaving 5 bases between them. The CDR3 loop spans 14 amino acids. Germline V gene data show CDR1 as SGHDT and CDR2 as YYEEEE. In nucleotides, the CDR3 is TGTGCCAGCAGCTTGGCGGATAACACCGGGGAGCTGTTTTTT. Its protein is CASSLADNTGELFF. Combining the CDR3 with reference TRBV5-6 and TRBJ2-2 gives the whole variable domain DAGVTQSPTHLIKTRGQQVTLRCSPKSGHDTVSWYQQALGQGPQFIFQYYEEEERQRGNFPDRFSGHQFPNYSSELNVNALLLGDSALYLCASSLADNTGELFFGEGSRLTVL.

The rearrangement uses TRBV19 and TRBJ2-7, with 9 bases aligning to TRBD2. This CDR3 has 13 amino acids. The J segment lost 3 bases and the V segment lost 5 bases, leaving 2 bases of the junction unmatched. Germline-derived CDR1 and CDR2 are LNHDA and SQIVND (reference sequence). The CDR3 loop is CASSWTSDYEQYF. The CDR3 coding sequence is TGTGCCAGTAGTTGGACTAGCGACTACGAGCAGTACTTC.

The chain carries TRBV6-5 and TRBJ1-1; D remains unclear. The CDR3 length is 15 residues. V was cut by 0 bases and J by 4 bases, with 12 bases left in between. Germline V gene sequence: CDR1 MNHEY, CDR2 SVGAGI. The CDR3 reads CASSYSADRITEAFF. Here the CDR3 DNA reads TGTGCCAGCAGTTACTCAGCCGACCGTATCACTGAAGCTTTCTTT.

V is TRBV19 and J is TRBJ2-7; no definite D call. The V end lost 4 bases, the J end lost 4 bases, and 14 bases lay between the germline ends. This CDR3 has 14 amino acids. CDR1 and CDR2 from the germline V gene are LNHDA and SQIVND (reference sequence). This chain's CDR3 is CASSTQAMGYEQYF. CDR3 nucleotide sequence: TGTGCCAGTAGTACCCAGGCGATGGGTTACGAGCAGTACTTC.

This clone was seen only once. The V call is TRBV6-5, the J call TRBJ1-1; D unresolved. Germline lookup yields CDR1 MNHEY and CDR2 SVGAGI. The CDR3 sequence is 12 residues long. Trimming stripped 5 bases from V and 6 bases from J, with 10 bases between. The CDR3 sequence: CASSPTNSEAFF. The CDR3 region has the DNA TGTGCCAGCAGTCCAACTAACTCTGAAGCTTTCTTT.

The chain joins TRBV10-2 to TRBJ2-3; possibly TRBD1 for D (5 bases). The V end lost 2 bases, the J end lost 0 bases, and 12 bases lay between the germline ends. Germline CDR1 WSHSY, CDR2 SAAADI. The CDR3 loop spans 16 amino acids. CDR3 loop: CASSELIDSSTDTQYF. Here the CDR3 DNA reads TGCGCCAGCAGTGAGCTTATAGACAGTAGCACAGATACGCAGTATTTT.

The V call is TRBV11-2, the J call TRBJ2-3; D might be TRBD2 (5 bases). This CDR3 comprises 13 residues. Trimming removed 4 bases from V and 5 bases from J, with 10 bases in between. Germline CDR1 and CDR2: SGHAT and FQNNGV. The CDR3 here is CASSSTGEDTQYF. DNA of the CDR3: TGTGCCAGCAGCTCGACCGGGGAAGATACGCAGTATTTT.

The chain links TRBV5-1 to TRBJ1-1; the D is unclear. This CDR3 contains 15 residues. Germline loops: CDR1 SGHRS, CDR2 YFSETQ. Trimming shortened V by 1 base and J by 4 bases, and 14 bases separated the two germline ends. CDR3 nucleotides: TGCGCCAGCAGCTTGCGAAGACCGGGAAGCACTGAAGCTTTCTTT. Its translation is CASSLRRPGSTEAFF.

In its sample, this clone was seen a few times. The chain combines TRBV2 with TRBJ1-1; D uncertain. V lost 8 bases, J lost 8 bases, and 3 bases lay in between. Germline V gene data show CDR1 as SNHLY and CDR2 as FYNNEI. The CDR3 length is 8 residues. The CDR3 protein is CASLEAFF. As DNA, the CDR3 is TGTGCCAGCCTCGAAGCTTTCTTT.

This chain connects TRBV9 to TRBJ2-1, with 13 bases fitting TRBD2. There are 16 residues in the CDR3. Germline values: CDR1 SGDLS, CDR2 YYNGEE. V shed 0 bases, J shed 9 bases, and the junction held 6 bases outside the gene matches. CDR3 loop: CASSVAGTSGTSEQFF. The CDR3 DNA reads as TGTGCCAGCAGCGTAGCAGGGACTAGCGGGACTAGTGAGCAGTTCTTC.

The chain has TRBV13 and TRBJ2-1; TRBD2 matches at 7 bases. The CDR3 totals 15 residues. The V gene end was trimmed by 6 bases and the J gene end by 6 bases; junction bases not matched to a gene: 11. Germline-derived CDR1 and CDR2 are PRHDT and FYEKMQ (reference sequence). CDR3 sequence reads: CASSWESGGINEQFF. CDR3 bases: TGTGCCAGCAGTTGGGAGTCGGGGGGAATCAATGAGCAGTTCTTC.

The chain combines TRBV6-5 with TRBJ2-7, with 9 bases fitting TRBD1. The CDR3 contains 15 residues. V lost 4 bases and J lost 6; bases outside the gene matches: 10. From germline, CDR1 is MNHEY and CDR2 SVGAGI. The CDR3, as DNA: TGTGCCAGCAGTTTTGGCTTCGGACAGGGGACCGAGCAGTACTTC. It encodes CASSFGFGQGTEQYF.

CDR3 in DNA: TGTGCCAGCAGCCGGGCCGCGAGGGGAGAGCAGTACTTC. Its translation: CASSRAARGEQYF. The V call is TRBV12-3 or TRBV12-4, the J call TRBJ2-7, with D tentatively TRBD1 or TRBD2 (5 bases each). The CDR3 sequence is 13 residues long. Trimming cost V 6 bases and J 7 bases, with 16 bases left between them.

The chain is built from TRBV5-1 and TRBJ1-4; possible D gene TRBD1, 5 bases. The V and J ends lost 4 bases and 3 bases respectively, with 13 bases between them. In germline, CDR1 is SGHRS, CDR2 YFSETQ. CDR3 length equals 15 residues. The CDR3 DNA follows: TGCGCCAGCAGCCTGGGGGAAAGAGCTAATGAAAAACTGTTTTTT. Protein: CASSLGERANEKLFF.

The V and J genes are TRBV19 and TRBJ2-2, with D possibly being TRBD2 (5 bases). Germline CDR1 and CDR2: LNHDA and SQIVND (reference sequence). V lost 7 bases and J lost 2, with 14 bases in between. This CDR3 has 15 residues. CDR3 coding DNA: TGTGCCAGTAACCGGTACGGGAAAAACACCGGGGAGCTGTTTTTT. Translation gives CASNRYGKNTGELFF.

DNA for the CDR3: TGTGCCAGCAGCCCTAGCCGGGGGGGCCGGAACACTGAAGCTTTCTTT. It specifies CASSPSRGGRNTEAFF. The chain recombines TRBV13 with TRBJ1-1, with D tentatively TRBD1 (6 bases). V was pared by 5 bases and J by 1 base, with 17 bases between. Per germline, CDR1 PRHDT and CDR2 FYEKMQ (reference sequence). This CDR3 comprises 16 residues. The complete variable domain, with remaining parts taken from reference TRBV13 and TRBJ1-1, reads AAGVIQSPRHLIKEKRETATLKCYPIPRHDTVYWYQQGPGQDPQFLISFYEKMQSDKGSIPDRFSAQQFSDYHSELNMSSLELGDSALYFCASSPSRGGRNTEAFFGQGTRLTVV.

There are a few counts of this clone. This chain links TRBV19 with TRBJ2-1, with D possibly being TRBD2 (6 bases). Trimming removed 2 bases from V and 4 bases from J, with 12 bases in between. The CDR3 length is 15 residues. The V gene's germline CDR1 is LNHDA and CDR2 SQIVND (reference sequence). The CDR3, as DNA: TGTGCCAGTAGTATAAAAGCGGGCCCTTACAATGAGCAGTTCTTC. Residues: CASSIKAGPYNEQFF.

This chain uses TRBV27 with TRBJ1-6, with 8 bases identical to TRBD1. The CDR3 is 16 amino acids. CDR1 and CDR2 (germline): MNHEY, SMNVEV (reference sequence). The junction had 3 bases not matched to a gene; V was cut back by 2 bases and J by 3 bases. The CDR3 region is CASSLQGASYNSPLHF. In nucleotides, the CDR3 is TGTGCCAGCAGTTTACAGGGGGCCAGCTATAATTCACCCCTCCACTTT.

CDR3 residues: CASSEAGGVGQPQHF. The CDR3 DNA follows: TGTGCCAGCAGTGAAGCGGGGGGCGTGGGTCAGCCCCAGCATTTT. The chain is built from TRBV6-1 and TRBJ1-5; D might be TRBD1 (6 bases). The V gene's germline CDR1 is MNHNS and CDR2 SASEGT. V was cut by 0 bases and J by 6 bases, with 12 bases left in between. The CDR3 extends over 15 amino acids.

This chain joins TRBV5-8 and TRBJ1-2; weak D call: TRBD1 (5 bases). Trimming took 7 bases from V and 4 from J, leaving 17 bases between them. CDR3 length: 14 amino acids. The germline gives CDR1 SGHTS, CDR2 YDEGEE. The CDR3 protein is CASFLRGFSYGYTF. CDR3 in DNA: TGTGCCAGCTTCCTGCGGGGGTTTAGCTATGGCTACACCTTC. The whole variable domain, remainder taken from reference TRBV5-8 and TRBJ1-2, is EAGVTQSPTHLIKTRGQQATLRCSPISGHTSVYWYQQALGLGLQFLLWYDEGEERNRGNFPPRFSGRQFPNYSSELNVNALELEDSALYLCASFLRGFSYGYTFGSGTRLTVV.